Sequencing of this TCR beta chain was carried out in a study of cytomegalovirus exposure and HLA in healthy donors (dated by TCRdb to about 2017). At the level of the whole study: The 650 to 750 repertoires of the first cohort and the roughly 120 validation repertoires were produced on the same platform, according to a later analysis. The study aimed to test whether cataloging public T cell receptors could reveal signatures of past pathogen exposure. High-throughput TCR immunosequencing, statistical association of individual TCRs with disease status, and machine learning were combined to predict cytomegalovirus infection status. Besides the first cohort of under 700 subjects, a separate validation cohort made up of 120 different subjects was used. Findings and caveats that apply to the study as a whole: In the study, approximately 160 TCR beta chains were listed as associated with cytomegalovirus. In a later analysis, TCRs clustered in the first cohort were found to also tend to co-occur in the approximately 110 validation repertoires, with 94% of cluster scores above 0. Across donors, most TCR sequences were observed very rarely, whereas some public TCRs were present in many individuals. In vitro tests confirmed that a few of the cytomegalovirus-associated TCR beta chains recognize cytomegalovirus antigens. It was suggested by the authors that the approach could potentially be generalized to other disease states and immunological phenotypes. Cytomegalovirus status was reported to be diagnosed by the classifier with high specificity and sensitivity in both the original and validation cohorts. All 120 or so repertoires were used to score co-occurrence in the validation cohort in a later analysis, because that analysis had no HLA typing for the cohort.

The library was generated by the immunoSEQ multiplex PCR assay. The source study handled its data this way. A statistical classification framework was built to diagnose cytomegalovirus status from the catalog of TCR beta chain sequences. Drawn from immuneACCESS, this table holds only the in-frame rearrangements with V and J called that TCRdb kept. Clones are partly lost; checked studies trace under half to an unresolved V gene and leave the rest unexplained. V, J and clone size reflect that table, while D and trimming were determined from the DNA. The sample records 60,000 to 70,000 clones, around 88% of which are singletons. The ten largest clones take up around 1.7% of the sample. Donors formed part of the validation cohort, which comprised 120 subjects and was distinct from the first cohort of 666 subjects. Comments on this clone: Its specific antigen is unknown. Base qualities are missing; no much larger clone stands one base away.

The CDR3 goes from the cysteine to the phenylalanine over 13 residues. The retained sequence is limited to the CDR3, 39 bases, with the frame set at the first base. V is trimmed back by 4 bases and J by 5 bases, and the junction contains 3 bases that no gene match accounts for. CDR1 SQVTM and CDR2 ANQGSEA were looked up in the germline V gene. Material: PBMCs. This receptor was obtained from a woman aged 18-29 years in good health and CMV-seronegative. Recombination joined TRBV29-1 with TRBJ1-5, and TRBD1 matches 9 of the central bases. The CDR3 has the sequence CSVVGQGDQPQHF. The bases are TGCAGCGTTGTGGGACAGGGCGATCAGCCCCAGCATTTT.